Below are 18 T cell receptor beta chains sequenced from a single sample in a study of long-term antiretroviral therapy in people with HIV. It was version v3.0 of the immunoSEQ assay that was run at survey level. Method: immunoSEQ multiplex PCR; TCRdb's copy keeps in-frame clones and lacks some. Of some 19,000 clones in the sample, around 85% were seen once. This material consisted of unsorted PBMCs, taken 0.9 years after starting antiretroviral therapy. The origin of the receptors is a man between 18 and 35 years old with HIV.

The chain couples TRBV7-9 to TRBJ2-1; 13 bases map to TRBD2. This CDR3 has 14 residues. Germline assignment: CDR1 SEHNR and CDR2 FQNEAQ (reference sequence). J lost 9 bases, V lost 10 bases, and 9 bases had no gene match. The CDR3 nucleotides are TGTGCCATCTTGTCACTAGCGGGGGGGCCTGAGCAGTTCTTC. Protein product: CAILSLAGGPEQFF.

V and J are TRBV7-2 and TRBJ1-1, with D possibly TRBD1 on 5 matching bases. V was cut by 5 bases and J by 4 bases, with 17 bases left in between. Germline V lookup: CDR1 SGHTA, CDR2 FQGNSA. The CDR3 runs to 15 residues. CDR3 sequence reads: CASSEPGKLGTEAFF. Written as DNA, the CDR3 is TGTGCCAGCAGCGAGCCAGGGAAACTCGGCACTGAAGCTTTCTTT. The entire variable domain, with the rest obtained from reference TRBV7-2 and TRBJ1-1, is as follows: GAGVSQSPSNKVTEKGKDVELRCDPISGHTALYWYRQSLGQGLEFLIYFQGNSAPDKSGLPSDRFSAERTGGSVSTLTIQRTQQEDSAVYLCASSEPGKLGTEAFFGQGTRLTVV.

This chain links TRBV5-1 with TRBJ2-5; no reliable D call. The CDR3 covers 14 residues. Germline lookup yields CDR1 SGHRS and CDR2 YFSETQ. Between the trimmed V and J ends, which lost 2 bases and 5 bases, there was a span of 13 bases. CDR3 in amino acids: CASSFYAVGETQYF. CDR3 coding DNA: TGCGCCAGCAGCTTTTATGCCGTGGGCGAGACCCAGTACTTC.

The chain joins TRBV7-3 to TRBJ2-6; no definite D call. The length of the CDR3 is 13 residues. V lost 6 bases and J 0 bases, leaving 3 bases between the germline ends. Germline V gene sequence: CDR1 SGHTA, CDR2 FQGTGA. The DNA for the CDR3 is TGTGCCAGCAGGCTCTCTGGGGCCAACGTCCTGACTTTC. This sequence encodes CASRLSGANVLTF.

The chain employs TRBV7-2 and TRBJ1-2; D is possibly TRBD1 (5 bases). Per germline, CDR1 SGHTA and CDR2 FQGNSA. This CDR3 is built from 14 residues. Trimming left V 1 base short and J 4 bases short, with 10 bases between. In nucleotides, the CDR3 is TGTGCCAGCAGCTTAGGCGGCAGGGCCTATGGCTACACCTTC. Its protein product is CASSLGGRAYGYTF.

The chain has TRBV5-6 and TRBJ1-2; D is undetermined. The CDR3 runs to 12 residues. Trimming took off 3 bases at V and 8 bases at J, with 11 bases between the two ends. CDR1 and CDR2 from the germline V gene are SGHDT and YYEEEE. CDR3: CASSSDQVGYTF. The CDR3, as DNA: TGTGCCAGCAGCTCAGACCAGGTGGGCTACACCTTC.

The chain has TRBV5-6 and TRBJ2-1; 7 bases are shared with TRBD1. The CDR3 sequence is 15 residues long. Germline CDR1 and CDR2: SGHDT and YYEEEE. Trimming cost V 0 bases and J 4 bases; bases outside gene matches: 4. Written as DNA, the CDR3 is TGTGCCAGCAGCTTGGCCGGGACAGCTTACAATGAGCAGTTCTTC. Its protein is CASSLAGTAYNEQFF.

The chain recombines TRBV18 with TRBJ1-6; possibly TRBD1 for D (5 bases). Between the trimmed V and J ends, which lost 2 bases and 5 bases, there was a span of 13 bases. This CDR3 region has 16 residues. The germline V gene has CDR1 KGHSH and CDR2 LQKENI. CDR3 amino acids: CASSPGDVGNNSPLHF. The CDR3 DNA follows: TGTGCCAGCTCACCAGGGGACGTAGGGAATAATTCACCCCTCCACTTT. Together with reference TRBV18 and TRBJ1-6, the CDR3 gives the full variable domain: NAGVMQNPRHLVRRRGQEARLRCSPMKGHSHVYWYRQLPEEGLKFMVYLQKENIIDESGMPKERFSAEFPKEGPSILRIQQVVRGDSAAYFCASSPGDVGNNSPLHFGNGTRLTVT.

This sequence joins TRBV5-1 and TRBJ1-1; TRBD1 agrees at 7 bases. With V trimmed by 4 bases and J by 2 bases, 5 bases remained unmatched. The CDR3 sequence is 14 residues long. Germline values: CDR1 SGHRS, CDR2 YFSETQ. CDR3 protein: CASSLRQGNTEAFF. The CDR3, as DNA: TGCGCCAGCAGCCTGAGACAGGGAAACACTGAAGCTTTCTTT.

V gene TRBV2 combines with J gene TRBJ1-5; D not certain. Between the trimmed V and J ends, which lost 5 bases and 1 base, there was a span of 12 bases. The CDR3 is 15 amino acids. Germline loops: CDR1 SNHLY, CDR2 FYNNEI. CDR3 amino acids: CASSLRVSSNQPQHF. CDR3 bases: TGTGCCAGCAGTCTACGGGTTTCGAGCAATCAGCCCCAGCATTTT.

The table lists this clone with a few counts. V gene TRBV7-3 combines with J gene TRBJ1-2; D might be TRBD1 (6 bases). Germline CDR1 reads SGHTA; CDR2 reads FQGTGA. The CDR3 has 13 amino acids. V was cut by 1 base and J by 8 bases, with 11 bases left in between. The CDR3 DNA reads TGTGCCAGCAGCTTAAATCCAGGGGAAGGCTACACCTTC. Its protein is CASSLNPGEGYTF.

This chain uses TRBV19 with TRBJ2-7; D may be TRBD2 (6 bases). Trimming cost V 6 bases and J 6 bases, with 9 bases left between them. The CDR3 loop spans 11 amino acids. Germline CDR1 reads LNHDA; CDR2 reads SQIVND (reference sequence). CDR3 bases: TGTGCCAGTAGGGGGGGAATCGAGCAGTACTTC. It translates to CASRGGIEQYF.

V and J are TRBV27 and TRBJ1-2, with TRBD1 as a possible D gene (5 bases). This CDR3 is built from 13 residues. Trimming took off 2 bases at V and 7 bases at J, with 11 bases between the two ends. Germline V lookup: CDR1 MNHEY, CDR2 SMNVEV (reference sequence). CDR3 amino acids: CASSLIGGGGYTF. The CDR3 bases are TGTGCCAGCAGTTTAATTGGGGGTGGTGGCTACACCTTC.

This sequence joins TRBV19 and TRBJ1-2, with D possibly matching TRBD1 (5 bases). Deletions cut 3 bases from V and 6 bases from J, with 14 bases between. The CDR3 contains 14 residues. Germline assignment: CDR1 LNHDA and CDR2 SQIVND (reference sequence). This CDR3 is CASSIFEGRNGYTF. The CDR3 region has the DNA TGTGCCAGTAGTATCTTTGAGGGACGCAATGGCTACACCTTC.

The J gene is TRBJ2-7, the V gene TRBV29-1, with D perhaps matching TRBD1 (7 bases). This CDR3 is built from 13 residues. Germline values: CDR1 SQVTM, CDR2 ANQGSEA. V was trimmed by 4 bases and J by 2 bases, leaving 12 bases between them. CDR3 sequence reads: CSVGGDRAYEQYF. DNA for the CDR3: TGCAGCGTTGGGGGGGACAGAGCCTACGAGCAGTACTTC.

In DNA form, the CDR3 reads TGTGCCAGCAGTCTTACCTCGACACTCGGCTACACCTTC. Protein product: CASSLTSTLGYTF. The chain recombines TRBV28 with TRBJ1-2; D gene ambiguous. V was clipped by 5 bases and J by 8 bases, with 15 bases between them. Germline-derived CDR1 and CDR2 are MDHEN and SYDVKM. The CDR3 totals 13 residues.

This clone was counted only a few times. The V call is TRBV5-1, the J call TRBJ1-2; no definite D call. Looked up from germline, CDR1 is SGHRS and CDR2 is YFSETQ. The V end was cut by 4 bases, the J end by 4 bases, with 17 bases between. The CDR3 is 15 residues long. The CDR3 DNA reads TGCGCCAGCAGCGGACCGGTGGGGATAATCTATGGCTACACCTTC. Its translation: CASSGPVGIIYGYTF.

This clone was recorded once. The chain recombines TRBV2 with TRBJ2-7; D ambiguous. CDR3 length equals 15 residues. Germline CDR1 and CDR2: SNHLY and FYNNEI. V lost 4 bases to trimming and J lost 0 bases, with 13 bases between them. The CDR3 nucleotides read TGTGCCAGCAGTGCTAATAGCCGAAGCTCCTACGAGCAGTACTTC. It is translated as CASSANSRSSYEQYF.